A selection of T cell receptor beta chains follows, all from one sample in a study of blood T cell repertoires in COVID-19. TCRdb's table, derived via immunoSEQ multiplex PCR, lists solely in-frame clones and lacks some. The sample yields 250,000 to 300,000 clones, around nine tenths seen once. The sample was PBMCs or T cells enriched from blood (not recorded which). The receptors here all came from an older woman in a cohort exposed to, infected with or recovered from COVID-19 (not recorded which). CDR3s include the opening cysteine and the closing phenylalanine or tryptophan. The order of the fields is clone size, V gene, J gene, D gene, CDR3 DNA, CDR3 protein. The D gene is left open where the match is weak. Some rows mark clone size as missing; the rest say once, few, many or name a class of expanded clone.

>once|TRBV6-5|TRBJ2-3|NA
TGTGCCAGCAGTTCCCCCCCATTAGTAGATACGCAGTATTTT
CASSSPPLVDTQYF
>NA|TRBV7-2|TRBJ1-2|NA
TGTGCCAGCAATCGCGATGCGGTCTTGGACTATGGCTACACCTTC
CASNRDAVLDYGYTF
>NA|TRBV18|TRBJ2-7|TRBD1
TGTGCCAGCTCACCAACCGGGACAGGGGGAGGCGAGCAGTACTTC
CASSPTGTGGGEQYF
>NA|TRBV14|TRBJ2-3|NA
TGTGCCAGCAGCCAGGCCTCCGGGACATCGGGTCTGGATACGCAGTATTTT
CASSQASGTSGLDTQYF
>NA|TRBV12-3/TRBV12-4|TRBJ2-1|TRBD2
TGTGCCAGCAGTCTCAGCGGGGGCTATGAGCAGTTCTTC
CASSLSGGYEQFF
>NA|TRBV6-6|TRBJ1-3|TRBD1
TGTGCCAGCAGTTACCGGGAGGGGGCCTCTGGAAACACCATATATTTT
CASSYREGASGNTIYF
>NA|TRBV15|TRBJ2-1|NA
TGTGCCACCAGCAGCCGCTGGATCTCGTCGGGTTACAATGAGCAGTTCTTC
CATSSRWISSGYNEQFF
>NA|TRBV4-2|TRBJ2-2|TRBD2
TGTGCCAGCAGCCAAGAGGGACTAGCGGGAGAGAGCGGGGAGCTGTTTTTT
CASSQEGLAGESGELFF
>NA|TRBV28|TRBJ2-2|NA
TGTGCCAGCAGTCCGGGACTGAGGGACACCGGGGAGCTGTTTTTT
CASSPGLRDTGELFF
>NA|TRBV18|TRBJ2-2|TRBD1
TGTGCCAGCTCACCCTCAGGGGACAGGGTATGGAGCGACACCGGGGAGCTGTTTTTT
CASSPSGDRVWSDTGELFF
>NA|TRBV5-1|TRBJ2-3|TRBD2
TGCGCCAGCAGCTTCGGACTAGCGGGAGACTCAGATACGCAGTATTTT
CASSFGLAGDSDTQYF
>NA|TRBV7-2|TRBJ2-7|NA
TGTGCCAGCAGCTTCATTAGCCGCTACGAGCAGTACTTC
CASSFISRYEQYF
>NA|TRBV15|TRBJ1-2|NA
TGTGCCACCAGCCTTGCTGATATGGGGCGGTTTGGCTACACCTTC
CATSLADMGRFGYTF
>NA|TRBV14|TRBJ2-5|NA
TGTGCCAGCAGCCCCAGGGACGAGGGGGACGGCAAGACCCAGTACTTC
CASSPRDEGDGKTQYF
>NA|TRBV5-1|TRBJ1-4|NA
TGCGCCAGCAGCTATCAGGGGCCCCCTACTAATGAAAAACTGTTTTTT
CASSYQGPPTNEKLFF
>NA|TRBV3-1/TRBV3-2|TRBJ2-1|NA
TGTGCCAGCAGTCGGACAGACAATGAGCAGTTCTTC
CASSRTDNEQFF
>NA|TRBV5-1|TRBJ2-7|TRBD2
TGCGCCAGCACCCGGGGGGGGAGCTACGAGCAGTACTTC
CASTRGGSYEQYF
>NA|TRBV5-4|TRBJ2-5|TRBD1
TGTGCCAGCAGCGGACAGGGTCGAACGGAGACCCAGTACTTC
CASSGQGRTETQYF
>NA|TRBV19|TRBJ2-5|NA
TGTGCCAGTAGTATAGACCGGGCAGGGAAGCGAGAGACCCAGTACTTC
CASSIDRAGKRETQYF
>NA|TRBV6-5|TRBJ2-5|NA
TGTGCCAGCACTAATTCAGAGACCCAGTACTTC
CASTNSETQYF
>NA|TRBV5-1|TRBJ2-7|TRBD2
TGCGCCAGCAGCTTGGCTAGCGGATCCCCCTACGAGCAGTACTTC
CASSLASGSPYEQYF
>NA|TRBV18|TRBJ2-7|NA
TGTGCCAGCTCAAGCCAGGGGTCCTACGAGCAGTACTTC
CASSSQGSYEQYF
>NA|TRBV19|TRBJ1-2|TRBD1
TGTGCCAGTAGTTCGACCACAACAGGGGATCATACCTATGGCTACACCTTC
CASSSTTTGDHTYGYTF
>NA|TRBV2|TRBJ2-7|TRBD2
TGTGCCAGCAGTGAGTCGGCGGGAGCTGGATACGAGCAGTACTTC
CASSESAGAGYEQYF
>NA|TRBV30|TRBJ1-1|NA
TGTGCCTGGAGTGTGAGTGGAGGGCCTGAAGCTTTCTTT
CAWSVSGGPEAFF
>NA|TRBV13|TRBJ2-7|TRBD1
TGTGCCAGCAGCTCGGACCGGGACAGCTCCTACGAGCAGTACTTC
CASSSDRDSSYEQYF
>NA|TRBV7-9|TRBJ2-7|TRBD2
TGTGCCAGCAGCCCCTGGGAAAGCGGGAGCTCCTACGAGCAGTACTTC
CASSPWESGSSYEQYF
>NA|TRBV5-8|TRBJ2-3|NA
TGTGCCAGCATTCCCCGGGTCGGAGGATATATCACAGATACGCAGTATTTT
CASIPRVGGYITDTQYF
>NA|TRBV19|TRBJ1-2|NA
TGTGCCAGTAGGAGCCGGGGAAACTATGGCTACACCTTC
CASRSRGNYGYTF
>once|TRBV6-6|TRBJ2-1|NA
TGTGCCAGCAAGATTACTACAGGCGCCTACAATGAGCAGTTCTTC
CASKITTGAYNEQFF
>NA|TRBV6-6|TRBJ2-7|NA
TGTGCCAGCAGTGCCGCAGGGCTTGAGCAGTACTTC
CASSAAGLEQYF
>NA|TRBV10-2|TRBJ2-6|TRBD1
TGCGCCAGCAGTCCCTCGGGACAGGGGGTAACTGGGGCCAACGTCCTGACTTTC
CASSPSGQGVTGANVLTF
>NA|TRBV6-2/TRBV6-3|TRBJ1-5|TRBD1
TGTGCCAGCAGTGCAGGGGGCGCTGGCAATCAGCCCCAGCATTTT
CASSAGGAGNQPQHF
>NA|TRBV4-1|TRBJ2-2|TRBD2
TGCGCCAGCAGCCTAAGATTAGCGGGAAACACCGGGGAGCTGTTTTTT
CASSLRLAGNTGELFF
>NA|TRBV5-4|TRBJ2-7|TRBD1
TGTGCCAGCAGCTTGAGGGGGCACGAGCAGTACTTC
CASSLRGHEQYF
>NA|TRBV5-6|TRBJ2-7|NA
TGTGCCAGCAGCACCGTTCTAGCGCTAAGCTCCTACGAGCAGTACTTC
CASSTVLALSSYEQYF
>few|TRBV5-1|TRBJ1-4|NA
TGCGCCAGCAGCTTGGACTTTTCTAATGAAAAACTGTTTTTT
CASSLDFSNEKLFF
>NA|TRBV7-2|TRBJ2-4|TRBD2
TGTGCCAGCAGCTTAACCGGGACTAGCGGGATTGGGAACATTCAGTACTTC
CASSLTGTSGIGNIQYF
>NA|TRBV6-5|TRBJ2-7|TRBD1
TGTGCCAGCAGTTACCGCGCGGACAGGGGCTACGAGCAGTACTTC
CASSYRADRGYEQYF
>NA|TRBV9|TRBJ1-5|NA
TGTGCCAGCAGTCCATCCGGGAGCGGCAATCAGCCCCAGCATTTT
CASSPSGSGNQPQHF
>NA|TRBV5-6|TRBJ2-5|TRBD2
TGTGCCAGCAGCTTGGCACTAGCGGGAGTCATGGAGACCCAGTACTTC
CASSLALAGVMETQYF
>NA|TRBV19|TRBJ2-5|TRBD1
TGTGCCAGTAGTCCCACAGGGGGCTACGAGACCCAGTACTTC
CASSPTGGYETQYF
>NA|TRBV28|TRBJ2-7|NA
TGTGCCAGCAGTTCTCAAGACAGGTCGAGCTCCTACGAGCAGTACTTC
CASSSQDRSSSYEQYF
>NA|TRBV7-3|TRBJ2-7|NA
TGTGCCAGCAGCTTATCAGGCCAGGGGACCTACGAGCAGTACTTC
CASSLSGQGTYEQYF
>once|TRBV14|TRBJ1-2|NA
TGTGCCAGCAGCCAAGACCCCGGTGCGGGCTACACCTTC
CASSQDPGAGYTF
>few|TRBV7-3|TRBJ1-1|NA
TGTGCCAGCAGCCTCCAGGGGTACACTGAAGCTTTCTTT
CASSLQGYTEAFF
>once|TRBV27|TRBJ2-7|TRBD2
TGTGCCAGCAGTTCTCCGGGACTAGCGGTCCTAATGTACTTC
CASSSPGLAVLMYF
>NA|TRBV24-1|TRBJ2-1|NA
TGTGCCACCAGTGCCGTTGGAGGGCTAAGAGGGCAGTTCTTC
CATSAVGGLRGQFF
>NA|TRBV30|TRBJ2-1|TRBD2
TGTGCCTGGAGTCTCCTGACTAGCGGGAGGATCTATGAGCAGTTCTTC
CAWSLLTSGRIYEQFF
>NA|TRBV6-2/TRBV6-3|TRBJ2-1|TRBD2
TGTGCCAGCAGTCTTCCGGGACTAGCGCTAAATGAGCAGTTCTTC
CASSLPGLALNEQFF
>once|TRBV28|TRBJ1-1|TRBD1
TGTGCCAGCAGTTGGACAGGGGGCCGGCTAACTGAAGCTTTCTTT
CASSWTGGRLTEAFF
>once|TRBV28|TRBJ1-2|NA
TGTGCCAGCAGCCTAGACAGAGGCTATGGCTACACCTTC
CASSLDRGYGYTF
>NA|TRBV12-5|TRBJ2-1|TRBD2
TGTGCTAGTGGTTTGGCCCAGGGCGGGACTAGCGGTTACAATGAGCAGTTCTTC
CASGLAQGGTSGYNEQFF
>NA|TRBV2|TRBJ1-5|NA
TGTGCCAGCAGTGGGAACACAGGGAAGTCCCAGCATTTT
CASSGNTGKSQHF
>NA|TRBV18|TRBJ2-6|TRBD2
TGTGCCAGCTCAGGACTAGCGGATATCTCTGGGGCCAACGTCCTGACTTTC
CASSGLADISGANVLTF
>NA|TRBV6-5|TRBJ2-3|NA
TGTGCCAGCACACAGACTAGTTTCCCGGATACGCAGTATTTT
CASTQTSFPDTQYF
>NA|TRBV28|TRBJ1-5|NA
TGTGCCAGCAGTTTGTCCAGGGGCCATAGCAATCAGCCCCAGCATTTT
CASSLSRGHSNQPQHF
>NA|TRBV29-1|TRBJ1-2|TRBD1
TGCAGCGTTGGGGGACAGGGAACGGGAGGCTACACCTTC
CSVGGQGTGGYTF
>NA|TRBV5-4|TRBJ2-7|NA
TGTGCCAGCAGCCCCTACCGGACAACCTACGAGCAGTACTTC
CASSPYRTTYEQYF
>NA|TRBV21-1|TRBJ1-4|NA
TGTGCCAGCAGCAAGGGCAGAACTAATGAAAAACTGTTTTTT
CASSKGRTNEKLFF